This T cell receptor beta chain was obtained from a study of T-cell reconstitution after alpha-beta-depleted transplantation in children. The CDR3 has 13 residues. Germline V CDR1 and CDR2: WNHNN, SYGVQD (reference sequence). V was pared by 3 bases and J by 10 bases, with 13 bases between. Unique molecular identifiers were incorporated into the prepared TCRbeta library. TCRdb ran MiXCR on the PCR reads and lists one entry per CDR3 protein. The sample lists hundreds of thousands of distinct CDR3 sequences; around 17% were seen once. The receptor's source is a human donor who donated a stem cell graft to a child with acute lymphoblastic leukemia. This specimen was PBMCs from the stem cell graft donor, taken from the stem cell graft. J is TRBJ2-1 and V is TRBV10-1, with D perhaps TRBD2 (6 bases). The CDR3 reads CASSDSGDLEQFF. The CDR3 nucleotides read TGCGCCAGCAGTGATTCGGGGGACTTGGAGCAGTTCTTC.